The 19 T cell receptor beta chains listed next were all sequenced from one sample in a study of control samples from healthy donors and cancer patients. Assay used: immunoSEQ multiplex PCR; TCRdb lists only in-frame clones, some missing. The table shows about 140,000 clones, with approximately 91% occurring only once. Sequenced material: blood. Receptors originate from a man aged 25 to 40 in good health.

CDR3 protein: CSAAWDTEAFF. The DNA for the CDR3 is TGCAGTGCCGCCTGGGATACTGAAGCTTTCTTT. The chain employs TRBV20-1 and TRBJ1-1; D not certain. The CDR3 loop spans 11 amino acids. V lost 6 bases, J lost 5 bases, and 10 bases lay in between. The V gene's germline CDR1 is DFQATT and CDR2 SNEGSKA (reference sequence).

V usage is TRBV9 and J usage is TRBJ2-5, with 14 bases lining up with TRBD2. Per the germline V gene, CDR1 is SGDLS and CDR2 is YYNGEE. The trim removed 2 bases at V and 5 bases at J, leaving 5 bases unmatched. The CDR3 has 16 residues. The CDR3 sequence: CASSVGTSGGGETQYF. CDR3 DNA sequence: TGTGCCAGCAGCGTGGGGACTAGCGGGGGTGGGGAGACCCAGTACTTC.

This chain joins TRBV25-1 and TRBJ1-5, with a possible D match to TRBD1 (6 bases). V was trimmed by 1 base and J by 0 bases, leaving 13 bases between them. The CDR3 sequence is 17 residues long. CDR1 is MGHDK and CDR2 is SYGVNS in the germline V gene. CDR3 amino acids: CASSESVEGGSNQPQHF. Written as DNA, the CDR3 is TGTGCCAGCAGTGAATCGGTGGAGGGGGGTAGCAATCAGCCCCAGCATTTT. The variable domain in full, with the rest retrieved from reference TRBV25-1 and TRBJ1-5, is EADIYQTPRYLVIGTGKKITLECSQTMGHDKMYWYQQDPGMELHLIHYSYGVNSTEKGDLSSESTVSRIRTEHFPLTLESARPSHTSQYLCASSESVEGGSNQPQHFGDGTRLSIL.

The gene calls are TRBV6-4 and TRBJ2-5; D possibly uses TRBD1 or TRBD2 (5 bases each). The CDR3 is 16 residues long. Germline V gene lookup returns CDR1 MRHNA and CDR2 SNTAGT. V shed 0 bases and J shed 5 bases, with 16 bases lying between them. In DNA, the CDR3 is TGTGCCAGCAGTGACTCGATGGGGGTTAGTAGGGAGACCCAGTACTTC. Its translation: CASSDSMGVSRETQYF.

The chain recombines TRBV5-1 with TRBJ1-2; 9 bases align to TRBD1. Germline-derived CDR1 and CDR2 are SGHRS and YFSETQ. The CDR3 has 16 amino acids. The ends lost 4 bases at V and 7 bases at J; junction bases unmatched: 14. CDR3 loop: CASSPRPGTGIGGYTF. The CDR3 DNA sequence: TGCGCCAGCAGCCCCCGTCCCGGGACAGGGATCGGTGGCTACACCTTC.

The rearrangement links TRBV11-1 to TRBJ2-2; TRBD2 is a possible D gene (5 bases). The CDR3 covers 15 residues. V lost 1 base, J lost 5 bases, and 11 bases lay in between. Germline CDR1 is SGHAT and CDR2 is FQDESV (reference sequence). The DNA for the CDR3 is TGTGCCAGCAGCTTAGGTAGAGGGCGGACCGGGGAGCTGTTTTTT. Amino acid sequence: CASSLGRGRTGELFF.

The chain employs TRBV11-1 and TRBJ1-1; unclear D gene. V lost 5 bases, J lost 4 bases, and 17 bases lay in between. Looked up from germline, CDR1 is SGHAT and CDR2 is FQDESV (reference sequence). The CDR3 contains 15 residues. The CDR3: CASSPLRRISTEAFF. DNA of the CDR3: TGTGCCAGCAGCCCCCTCCGCAGGATTTCCACTGAAGCTTTCTTT.

CDR3 DNA: TGTGCTAGTGGTTTTCAGGGAAGTCAAGAGACCCAGTACTTC. Residues: CASGFQGSQETQYF. This chain uses TRBV12-5 with TRBJ2-5; possible D gene TRBD1, 5 bases. Between the trimmed V and J ends, which lost 3 bases and 2 bases, there was a span of 10 bases. Germline V CDR1 and CDR2: LGHNT, FRNRAP. CDR3 length equals 14 residues.

Comment on this clone: At the DNA level, this CDR3 is encoded by other sequences in the same sample as well. The J gene is TRBJ1-1, the V gene TRBV18, with 7 bases that match TRBD1. The V and J ends lost 3 bases and 0 bases, in that order; junction bases with no gene match: 7. Germline assignment: CDR1 KGHSH and CDR2 LQKENI. The CDR3 length is 16 residues. CDR3 coding DNA: TGTGCCAGCTCACCCGGGACAGTTAGTTTGAACACTGAAGCTTTCTTT. Its translation is CASSPGTVSLNTEAFF.

V gene TRBV12-3 or TRBV12-4 combines with J gene TRBJ1-5; no reliable D call. The V gene lost 6 bases and the J gene lost 7 bases, with 13 bases spanning the gap. CDR3 length: 13 residues. CDR3 DNA sequence: TGTGCCAGCAGCTCGGTGGTACTCCAGCCCCAGCATTTT. It yields the protein CASSSVVLQPQHF.

J is TRBJ2-1 and V is TRBV7-2; 9 bases line up with TRBD2. This CDR3 region has 17 residues. Per germline, CDR1 SGHTA and CDR2 FQGNSA. The junction had 14 bases not matched to a gene; V was cut back by 5 bases and J by 6 bases. The CDR3 nucleotides read TGTGCCAGCAGCGCCCTCCCGGAGCGGGGGGCGTCCAATGAGCAGTTCTTC. Translating gives CASSALPERGASNEQFF.

The V gene is TRBV6-5, the J gene TRBJ1-1; D remains ambiguous. The CDR3 has 11 amino acids. Germline V gene lookup returns CDR1 MNHEY and CDR2 SVGAGI. The germline V and J ends were trimmed by 5 bases and 4 bases, with 5 bases remaining between them. The CDR3 DNA is TGTGCCAGCAGTACAGCCACTGAAGCTTTCTTT. Protein sequence: CASSTATEAFF.

The V and J genes are TRBV7-2 and TRBJ1-3, with D possibly TRBD1 on 5 matching bases. Per germline, CDR1 SGHTA and CDR2 FQGNSA. The CDR3 contains 16 residues. Between the trimmed V and J ends, which lost 5 bases and 0 bases, there was a span of 14 bases. The CDR3 spells CASSRSGTGSGNTIYF. The DNA of the CDR3 is TGTGCCAGCAGCCGCTCCGGGACGGGCTCTGGAAACACCATATATTTT.

The chain employs TRBV12-3 or TRBV12-4 and TRBJ2-5; D ambiguous. The length of the CDR3 is 12 residues. V shed 2 bases and J shed 5 bases, with 6 bases lying between them. The CDR3 is CASSLRVETQYF. For the CDR3, the DNA is TGTGCCAGCAGTTTAAGGGTGGAGACCCAGTACTTC.

The gene calls are TRBV10-3 and TRBJ2-5; D possibly corresponds to TRBD1 (5 bases). Germline V gene sequence: CDR1 ENHRY, CDR2 SYGVKD. Trimming stripped 2 bases from V and 2 bases from J, with 6 bases between. The CDR3 has 13 amino acids. This chain's CDR3 is CAISEGQQETQYF. In DNA, the CDR3 is TGTGCCATCAGTGAGGGACAACAAGAGACCCAGTACTTC.

The rearrangement links TRBV6-6 to TRBJ2-7; 11 bases line up with TRBD2. The junction had 2 bases not matched to a gene; V was cut back by 4 bases and J by 6 bases. The CDR3 consists of 13 residues. Per germline, CDR1 MNHNY and CDR2 SVGAGI (reference sequence). The CDR3 protein is CASSLAGGGEQYF. Written as DNA, the CDR3 is TGTGCCAGCAGTTTAGCGGGGGGGGGCGAGCAGTACTTC.

The V gene is TRBV2, the J gene TRBJ2-7; D perhaps matches TRBD1 (6 bases). Trimming pared 8 bases from V and 1 base from J, leaving 9 bases between. The CDR3 sequence is 12 residues long. Looked up from germline, CDR1 is SNHLY and CDR2 is FYNNEI. CDR3 bases: TGTGCCAGCGGACAGAATTCCTACGAGCAGTACTTC. Protein: CASGQNSYEQYF.

The chain carries TRBV29-1 and TRBJ2-2, with unresolved D. CDR1 is SQVTM and CDR2 is ANQGSEA in the germline V gene. CDR3 length equals 11 residues. V lost 3 bases and J 7 bases, leaving 6 bases between the germline ends. The DNA of the CDR3 is TGCAGCGTTGATCCAGGCGGGGAGCTGTTTTTT. Amino acids: CSVDPGGELFF.

V and J are TRBV12-3 or TRBV12-4 and TRBJ1-4; the D gene is possibly TRBD1 (6 bases). V was clipped by 10 bases and J by 4 bases, with 13 bases between them. The CDR3 is 13 residues long. The CDR3, as DNA: TGTGCCACCAAAACAGGGTATAATGAAAAACTGTTTTTT. As protein: CATKTGYNEKLFF.